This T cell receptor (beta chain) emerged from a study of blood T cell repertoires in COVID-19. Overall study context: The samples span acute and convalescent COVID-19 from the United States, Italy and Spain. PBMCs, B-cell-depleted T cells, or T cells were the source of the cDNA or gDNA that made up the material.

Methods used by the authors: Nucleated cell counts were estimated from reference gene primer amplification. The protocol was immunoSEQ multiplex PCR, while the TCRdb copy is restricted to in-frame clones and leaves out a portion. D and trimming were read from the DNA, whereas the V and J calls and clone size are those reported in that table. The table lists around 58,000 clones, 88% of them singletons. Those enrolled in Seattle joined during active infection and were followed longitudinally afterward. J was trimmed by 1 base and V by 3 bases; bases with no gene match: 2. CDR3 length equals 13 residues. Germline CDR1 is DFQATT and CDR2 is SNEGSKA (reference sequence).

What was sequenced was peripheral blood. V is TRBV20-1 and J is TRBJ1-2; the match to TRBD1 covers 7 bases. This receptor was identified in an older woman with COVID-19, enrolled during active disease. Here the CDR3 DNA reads TGCAGTGCTAGTAGGGACAGTAACTATGGCTACACCTTC. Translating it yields CSASRDSNYGYTF.